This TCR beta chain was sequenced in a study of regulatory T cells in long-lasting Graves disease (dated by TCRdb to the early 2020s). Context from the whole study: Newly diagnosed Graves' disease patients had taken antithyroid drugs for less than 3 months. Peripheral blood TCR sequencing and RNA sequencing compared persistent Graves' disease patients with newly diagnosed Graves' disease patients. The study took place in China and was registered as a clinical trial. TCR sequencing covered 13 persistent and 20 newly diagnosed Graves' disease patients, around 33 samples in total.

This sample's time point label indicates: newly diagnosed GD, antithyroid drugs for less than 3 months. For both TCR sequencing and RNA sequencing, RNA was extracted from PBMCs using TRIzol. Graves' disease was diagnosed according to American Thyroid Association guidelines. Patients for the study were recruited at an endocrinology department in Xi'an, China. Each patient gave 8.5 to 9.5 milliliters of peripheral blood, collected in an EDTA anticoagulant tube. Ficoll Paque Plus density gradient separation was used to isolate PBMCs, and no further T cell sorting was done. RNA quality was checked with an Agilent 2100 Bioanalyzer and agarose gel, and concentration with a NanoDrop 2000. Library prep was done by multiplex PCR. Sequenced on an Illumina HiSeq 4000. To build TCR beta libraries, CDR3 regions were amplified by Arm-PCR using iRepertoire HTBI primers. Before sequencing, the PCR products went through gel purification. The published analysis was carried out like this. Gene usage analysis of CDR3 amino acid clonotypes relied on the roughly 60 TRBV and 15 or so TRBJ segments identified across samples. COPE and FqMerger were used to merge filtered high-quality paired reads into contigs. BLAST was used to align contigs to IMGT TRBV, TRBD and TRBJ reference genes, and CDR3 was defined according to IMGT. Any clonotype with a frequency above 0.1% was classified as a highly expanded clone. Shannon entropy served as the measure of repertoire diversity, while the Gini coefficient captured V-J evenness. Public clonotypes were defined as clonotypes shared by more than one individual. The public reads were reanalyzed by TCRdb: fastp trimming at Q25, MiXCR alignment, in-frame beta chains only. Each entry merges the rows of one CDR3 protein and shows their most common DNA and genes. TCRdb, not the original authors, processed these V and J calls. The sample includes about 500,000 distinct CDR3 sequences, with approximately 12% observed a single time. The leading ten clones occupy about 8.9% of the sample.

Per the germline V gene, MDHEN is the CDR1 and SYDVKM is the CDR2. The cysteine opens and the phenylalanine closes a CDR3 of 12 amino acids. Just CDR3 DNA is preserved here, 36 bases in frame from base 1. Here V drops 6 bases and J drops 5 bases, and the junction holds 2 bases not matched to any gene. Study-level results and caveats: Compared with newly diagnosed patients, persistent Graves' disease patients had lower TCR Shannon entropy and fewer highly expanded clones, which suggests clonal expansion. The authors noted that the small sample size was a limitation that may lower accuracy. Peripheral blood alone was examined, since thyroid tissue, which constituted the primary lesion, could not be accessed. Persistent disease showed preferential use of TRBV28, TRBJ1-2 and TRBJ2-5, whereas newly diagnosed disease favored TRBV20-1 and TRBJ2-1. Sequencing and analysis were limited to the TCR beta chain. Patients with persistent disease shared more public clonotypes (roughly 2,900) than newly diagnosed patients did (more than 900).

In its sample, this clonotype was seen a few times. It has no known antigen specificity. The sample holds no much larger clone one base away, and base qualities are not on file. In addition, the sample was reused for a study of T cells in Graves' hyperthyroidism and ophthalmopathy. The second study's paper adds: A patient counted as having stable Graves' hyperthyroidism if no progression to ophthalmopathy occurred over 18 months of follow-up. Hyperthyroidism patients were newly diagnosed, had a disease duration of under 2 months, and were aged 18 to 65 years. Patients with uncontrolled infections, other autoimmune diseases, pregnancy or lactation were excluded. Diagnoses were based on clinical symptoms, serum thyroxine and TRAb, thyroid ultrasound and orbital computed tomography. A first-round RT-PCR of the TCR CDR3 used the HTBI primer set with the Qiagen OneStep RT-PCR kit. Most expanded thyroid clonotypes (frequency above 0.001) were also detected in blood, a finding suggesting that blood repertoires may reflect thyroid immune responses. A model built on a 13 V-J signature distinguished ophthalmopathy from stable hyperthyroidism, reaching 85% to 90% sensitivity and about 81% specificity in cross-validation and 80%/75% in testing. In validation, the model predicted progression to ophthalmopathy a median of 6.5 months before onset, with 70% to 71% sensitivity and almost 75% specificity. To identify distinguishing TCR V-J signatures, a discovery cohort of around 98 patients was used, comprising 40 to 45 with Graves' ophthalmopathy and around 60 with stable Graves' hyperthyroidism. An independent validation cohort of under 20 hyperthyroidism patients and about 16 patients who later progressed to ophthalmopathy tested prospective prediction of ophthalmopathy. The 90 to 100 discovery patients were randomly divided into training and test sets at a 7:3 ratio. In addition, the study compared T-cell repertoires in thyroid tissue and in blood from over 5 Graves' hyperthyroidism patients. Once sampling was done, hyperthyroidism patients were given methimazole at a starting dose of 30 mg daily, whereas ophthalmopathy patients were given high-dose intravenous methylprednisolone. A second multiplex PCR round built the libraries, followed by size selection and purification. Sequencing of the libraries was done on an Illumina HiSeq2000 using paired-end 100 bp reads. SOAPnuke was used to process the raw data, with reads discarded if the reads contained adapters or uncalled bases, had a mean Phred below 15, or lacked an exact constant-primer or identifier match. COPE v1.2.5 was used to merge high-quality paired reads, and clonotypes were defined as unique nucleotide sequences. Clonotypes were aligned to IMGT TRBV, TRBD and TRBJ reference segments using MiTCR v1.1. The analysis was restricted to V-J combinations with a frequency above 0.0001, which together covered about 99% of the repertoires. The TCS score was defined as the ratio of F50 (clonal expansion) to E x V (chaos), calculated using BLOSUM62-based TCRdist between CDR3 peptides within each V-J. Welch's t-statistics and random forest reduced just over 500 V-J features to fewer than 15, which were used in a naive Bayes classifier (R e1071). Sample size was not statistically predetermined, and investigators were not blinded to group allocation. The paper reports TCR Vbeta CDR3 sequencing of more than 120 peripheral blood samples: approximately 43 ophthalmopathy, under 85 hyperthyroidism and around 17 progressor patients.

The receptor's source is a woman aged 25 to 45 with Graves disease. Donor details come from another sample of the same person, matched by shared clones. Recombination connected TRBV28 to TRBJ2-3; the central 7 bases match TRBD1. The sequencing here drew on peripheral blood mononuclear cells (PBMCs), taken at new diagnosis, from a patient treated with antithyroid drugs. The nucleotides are TGTGCCAGCAGGGGGACAGTAGATACGCAGTATTTT. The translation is CASRGTVDTQYF.